This entry lists 24 T cell receptor beta chains sequenced from one sample in a study of T cells in localized non-small cell lung cancer. TCRdb keeps only in-frame clones here, not all; method: immunoSEQ multiplex PCR. In the table there are more than 900 clones, 22% of which are singletons. The input for sequencing was normal lung tissue next to the tumor, taken before any cancer treatment. These receptors all stem from a woman aged 35 to 70 with stage I lung adenocarcinoma.

The V and J genes are TRBV19 and TRBJ2-3; the D gene is possibly TRBD1 (5 bases). CDR1 and CDR2 (germline): LNHDA, SQIVND (reference sequence). V lost 4 bases to trimming and J lost 2 bases, with 13 bases between them. CDR3 size: 15 residues. The CDR3 coding sequence is TGTGCCAGTAGTAACTCAGGGAAAGACACAGATACGCAGTATTTT. Amino acids: CASSNSGKDTDTQYF.

The chain employs TRBV10-2 and TRBJ1-6; D perhaps matches TRBD1 (5 bases). With 10 bases removed from V and 8 bases from J, the gap between germline ends came to 15 bases. The CDR3 runs 13 residues. CDR1 WSHSY and CDR2 SAAADI come from the germline V gene. Written as DNA, the CDR3 is TGCGCCACCGGTCGGGGGGACTATTCACCCCTCCACTTT. It specifies CATGRGDYSPLHF.

The V call is TRBV14, the J call TRBJ2-3; TRBD2 matches at 7 bases. This CDR3 is 17 amino acids long. Per germline, CDR1 SGHDN and CDR2 FVKESK. The V and J ends lost 4 bases and 2 bases, in that order; junction bases with no gene match: 12. CDR3: CASSRRGGGGLTDTQYF. In DNA form, the CDR3 reads TGTGCCAGCAGCCGGAGGGGCGGCGGGGGTCTCACAGATACGCAGTATTTT.

This clone was observed a handful of times. The chain couples TRBV18 to TRBJ1-1, with 7 bases fitting TRBD1. With V trimmed by 6 bases and J by 3 bases, 10 bases remained unmatched. Germline lookup yields CDR1 KGHSH and CDR2 LQKENI. The CDR3 runs 15 residues. The CDR3 DNA sequence: TGTGCCAGCTCCCGACAGGGTGCTCCCGACACTGAAGCTTTCTTT. Amino acids: CASSRQGAPDTEAFF.

The chain has TRBV6-8 and TRBJ2-1; 8 bases agree with TRBD2. The germline V gene encodes CDR1 MNHGY and CDR2 SAAAGT. Losses at the gene ends were 5 bases for V and 4 bases for J; bases not matched to a gene: 10. CDR3 length: 16 residues. CDR3 sequence (DNA): TGTGCCAGCAGTAGCCCGGGGACTAGTATTTACAATGAGCAGTTCTTC. Its translation: CASSSPGTSIYNEQFF.

CDR3 nucleotides: TGTGCCAGCAGCCCCCCCGGGGCGGTTGGGACCGGGGAGCTGTTTTTT. Amino acid sequence: CASSPPGAVGTGELFF. The V gene is TRBV14, the J gene TRBJ2-2; D may correspond to TRBD1 or TRBD2 (5 bases each). The V gene lost 4 bases and the J gene lost 5 bases, with 17 bases spanning the gap. Germline lookup yields CDR1 SGHDN and CDR2 FVKESK. This CDR3 region has 16 residues.

The chain joins TRBV19 to TRBJ2-1; 12 bases are shared with TRBD2. CDR3 length: 15 amino acids. With 5 bases clipped from V and 7 bases from J, the junction kept 6 bases outside the gene matches. CDR1 is LNHDA, CDR2 SQIVND, per germline (reference sequence). The CDR3 region has the DNA TGTGCCAGTAGTTCGCTAGCGGGAGGGATGAATGAGCAGTTCTTC. Amino acids: CASSSLAGGMNEQFF.

In its sample, this clone was seen a few times. CDR3 in amino acids: CASSRQGQVGGDTQYF. The CDR3 nucleotides read TGTGCCAGCAGCCGTCAGGGACAGGTTGGAGGAGATACGCAGTATTTT. The V and J genes are TRBV11-3 and TRBJ2-3; 8 bases agree with TRBD1. This CDR3 spans 16 amino acids. Trimming at V came to 5 bases and at J to 5 bases, leaving 12 bases not matched to a gene. Germline V lookup: CDR1 SGHNT, CDR2 YENEEA.

This clone has more than one count but fewer than ten. This sequence joins TRBV5-1 and TRBJ2-5; no firm D call. From germline, CDR1 is SGHRS and CDR2 YFSETQ. The CDR3 runs 15 residues. Trimming left V 4 bases short and J 7 bases short, with 20 bases between. CDR3 sequence (DNA): TGCGCCAGCAGCCCCGGATCAGCCGCGTCTGGGACCCAGTACTTC. Translated: CASSPGSAASGTQYF. Based on the CDR3 plus reference TRBV5-1 and TRBJ2-5, the full variable domain is KAGVTQTPRYLIKTRGQQVTLSCSPISGHRSVSWYQQTPGQGLQFLFEYFSETQRNKGNFPGRFSGRQFSNSRSEMNVSTLELGDSALYLCASSPGSAASGTQYFGPGTRLLVL.

This chain links TRBV11-3 with TRBJ1-1, with 7 nucleotides matching TRBD1. Losses at the gene ends were 0 bases for V and 8 bases for J; bases not matched to a gene: 9. Per germline, CDR1 SGHNT and CDR2 YENEEA. This CDR3 is built from 15 residues. The DNA of the CDR3 is TGTGCCAGCAGCTTAGACCCTACAGGGGCGGGGGAAGCTTTCTTT. Its translation: CASSLDPTGAGEAFF.

The chain joins TRBV6-8 to TRBJ2-7, with D possibly matching TRBD2 (6 bases). This CDR3 region has 14 residues. The germline V gene encodes CDR1 MNHGY and CDR2 SAAAGT. The V end lost 6 bases, the J end lost 6 bases, and 18 bases lay between the germline ends. As DNA, the CDR3 is TGTGCCAGCAGCCTCACGGGACGGGGGTTCGAGCAGTACTTC. It is translated as CASSLTGRGFEQYF.

This clone qualifies as medium-sized. This chain joins TRBV11-3 and TRBJ2-2; D is perhaps TRBD2 (6 bases). V dropped 2 bases and J dropped 1 base, with 8 bases sitting between them. CDR3 length: 15 residues. Germline V lookup: CDR1 SGHNT, CDR2 YENEEA. CDR3: CASSLTGVNTGELFF. Written as DNA, the CDR3 is TGTGCCAGCAGCTTAACGGGGGTGAACACCGGGGAGCTGTTTTTT. Full variable domain (remainder filled in from reference TRBV11-3 and TRBJ2-2): EAGVVQSPRYKIIEKKQPVAFWCNPISGHNTLYWYLQNLGQGPELLIRYENEEAVDDSQLPKDRFSAERLKGVDSTLKIQPAELGDSAVYLCASSLTGVNTGELFFGEGSRLTVL.

The chain employs TRBV29-1 and TRBJ2-2, with 7 bases matching TRBD2. The length of the CDR3 is 12 residues. The germline V gene has CDR1 SQVTM and CDR2 ANQGSEA. V lost 4 bases to trimming and J lost 7 bases; unmatched junction nucleotides: 3. The CDR3 loop reads CSVGLAVGELFF. In nucleotides, the CDR3 is TGCAGCGTTGGCCTAGCGGTCGGGGAGCTGTTTTTT.

This CDR3 is CASSLMDGAYEQYF. Written as DNA, the CDR3 is TGCGCCAGCAGCTTGATGGACGGAGCCTACGAGCAGTACTTC. J is TRBJ2-7 and V is TRBV5-1, with D unresolved. CDR1 and CDR2 from the germline V gene are SGHRS and YFSETQ. The CDR3 has 14 residues. The V gene lost 1 base and the J gene lost 2 bases, with 10 bases spanning the gap.

This clone has only a few counts. The chain employs TRBV19 and TRBJ1-1; unclear D gene. V lost 5 bases and J 1 base, leaving 8 bases between the germline ends. The V gene's germline CDR1 is LNHDA and CDR2 SQIVND (reference sequence). This CDR3 is built from 13 residues. The CDR3 coding sequence is TGTGCCAGTAGTTACAGAGAGAACACTGAAGCTTTCTTT. Residues: CASSYRENTEAFF.

The chain employs TRBV29-1 and TRBJ2-7, with a possible D match to TRBD1 (5 bases). Germline V gene sequence: CDR1 SQVTM, CDR2 ANQGSEA. The CDR3 extends over 13 amino acids. Trimming shortened V by 5 bases and J by 3 bases, and 14 bases separated the two germline ends. The CDR3: CSVKTVSGYEQYF. The CDR3 DNA is TGCAGCGTTAAGACAGTCTCAGGCTACGAGCAGTACTTC.

The chain carries TRBV11-3 and TRBJ2-5; perhaps TRBD1 as D (7 bases). V lost 4 bases, J lost 4 bases, and 13 bases lay in between. The germline gives CDR1 SGHNT, CDR2 YENEEA. The CDR3 length is 14 residues. The CDR3 loop reads CASSSQGGLETQYF. The DNA of the CDR3 is TGTGCCAGCAGCTCCCAGGGGGGCTTAGAGACCCAGTACTTC.

The chain recombines TRBV6-8 with TRBJ2-1; 11 positions agree with TRBD1. V trimming: 5 bases; J trimming: 6 bases; junction bases outside the gene matches: 3. CDR1 MNHGY and CDR2 SAAAGT come from the germline V gene. The CDR3 is 14 amino acids. The CDR3 DNA reads as TGTGCCAGCAGTGATGGGACAGGGGGCAATGAGCAGTTCTTC. Translated, it gives CASSDGTGGNEQFF.

The chain joins TRBV4-1 to TRBJ2-1; D possibly uses TRBD1 or TRBD2 (5 bases each). This CDR3 is built from 15 residues. Germline V gives CDR1 MGHRA, CDR2 YSYEKL. V shed 0 bases and J shed 7 bases, with 13 bases lying between them. The DNA for the CDR3 is TGCGCCAGCAGCCAAGACCGTGGGGGACGGAATGAGCAGTTCTTC. Its protein product is CASSQDRGGRNEQFF.

This clone occurred a few times. The rearrangement links TRBV11-3 to TRBJ2-1; tentatively, D is TRBD1 (6 bases). The CDR3 covers 14 residues. The germline V gene has CDR1 SGHNT and CDR2 YENEEA. V lost 0 bases and J 5 bases, leaving 8 bases between the germline ends. The CDR3 sequence: CASSLDQGNNEQFF. The CDR3 nucleotides are TGTGCCAGCAGCTTAGATCAGGGGAACAATGAGCAGTTCTTC.

This clone is large within its sample. This chain connects TRBV11-3 to TRBJ1-3; possible D gene TRBD1, 5 bases. Germline lookup yields CDR1 SGHNT and CDR2 YENEEA. The length of the CDR3 is 15 residues. The germline V and J ends were trimmed by 6 bases and 1 base, with 13 bases remaining between them. Here the CDR3 reads CASRSGTESGNTIYF. CDR3 coding DNA: TGTGCCAGCAGATCCGGGACCGAGTCTGGAAACACCATATATTTT.

This clone is medium-sized by share. The chain is built from TRBV6-8 and TRBJ2-1; maybe TRBD1 (5 bases). Germline loops: CDR1 MNHGY, CDR2 SAAAGT. V shed 5 bases and J shed 2 bases, with 10 bases lying between them. The CDR3 loop spans 14 amino acids. For the CDR3, the DNA is TGTGCCAGCAGTCCCACAGGAACCTACAATGAGCAGTTCTTC. This gives the protein CASSPTGTYNEQFF.

This clone showed up just a few times. The chain uses TRBV9 and TRBJ1-5; D is uncertain. Trimming took off 2 bases at V and 7 bases at J, with 13 bases between the two ends. The CDR3 consists of 14 residues. Germline V gene sequence: CDR1 SGDLS, CDR2 YYNGEE. CDR3 nucleotides: TGTGCCAGCAGCGTCGGTCCAGGAAAGCAGCCCCAGCATTTT. Translated, it gives CASSVGPGKQPQHF.

This clone is deemed large (0.1 to 1%). This chain links TRBV23-1 with TRBJ2-7, with TRBD1 identical over 9 bases. TRBV23-1 is sorted into the ORF group, with uncertain function. The CDR3 length is 14 residues. V dropped 11 bases and J dropped 4; count of bases not matched to a gene: 12. This CDR3 reads CAGTSGTGWYEQYF. The CDR3 DNA sequence: TGCGCCGGAACCTCCGGGACAGGGTGGTACGAGCAGTACTTC.